This T cell receptor (beta chain) was captured by sequencing in a study of T-cell reconstitution after alpha-beta-depleted transplantation in children. It was with unique molecular identifiers that the TCRbeta library was prepared. In TCRdb, the PCR reads were re-called with MiXCR into one record per CDR3 protein. The sample holds hundreds of thousands of distinct CDR3 sequences, over 10% seen once. Overall study results and limits: About two months after transplant, alpha-beta T cells reportedly came from several hundred expanded graft clones.

CDR3 length: 16 amino acids. Germline lookup yields CDR1 LNHNV and CDR2 YYDKDF (reference sequence). V was trimmed by 1 base and J by 2 bases, leaving 11 bases between them. A note on this clonotype: Its antigen is as yet unknown.

The clonotype comes from a male patient under 18 who had a stem cell transplant for acute myeloid leukemia, so the T cells may come from the graft donor. The sample here was PBMCs, mostly from graft donor cells, taken 360 days after TCRalphabeta/CD19-depleted stem cell transplant. The J gene is TRBJ2-2, the V gene TRBV15, with a tentative D call TRBD2 (6 bases). The CDR3 is CATSRVAGLNTGELFF. The DNA of the CDR3 is TGTGCCACCAGCAGAGTGGCGGGACTCAACACCGGGGAGCTGTTTTTT.